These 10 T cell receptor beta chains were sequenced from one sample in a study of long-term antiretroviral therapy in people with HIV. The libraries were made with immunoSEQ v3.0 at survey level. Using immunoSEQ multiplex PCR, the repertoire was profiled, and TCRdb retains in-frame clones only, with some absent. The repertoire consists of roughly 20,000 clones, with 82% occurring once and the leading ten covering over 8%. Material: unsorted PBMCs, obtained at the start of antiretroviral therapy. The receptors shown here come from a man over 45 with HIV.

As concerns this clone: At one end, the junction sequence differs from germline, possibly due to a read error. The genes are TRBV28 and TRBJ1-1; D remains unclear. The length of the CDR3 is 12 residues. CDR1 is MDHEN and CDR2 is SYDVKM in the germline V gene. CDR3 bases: TGTGCCAGCAGTTACCCGGCGGGTATGGTAACATTT. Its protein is CASSYPAGMVTF.

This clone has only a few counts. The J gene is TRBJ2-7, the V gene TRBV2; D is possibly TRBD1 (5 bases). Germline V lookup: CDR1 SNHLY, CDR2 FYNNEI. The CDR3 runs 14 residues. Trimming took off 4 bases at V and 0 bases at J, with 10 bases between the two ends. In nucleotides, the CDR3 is TGTGCCAGCAGTGTACAGGTTAACTCCTACGAGCAGTACTTC. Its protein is CASSVQVNSYEQYF. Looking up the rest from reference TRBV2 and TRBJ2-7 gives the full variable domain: EPEVTQTPSHQVTQMGQEVILRCVPISNHLYFYWYRQILGQKVEFLVSFYNNEISEKSEIFDDQFSVERPDGSNFTLKIRSTKLEDSAMYFCASSVQVNSYEQYFGPGTRLTVT.

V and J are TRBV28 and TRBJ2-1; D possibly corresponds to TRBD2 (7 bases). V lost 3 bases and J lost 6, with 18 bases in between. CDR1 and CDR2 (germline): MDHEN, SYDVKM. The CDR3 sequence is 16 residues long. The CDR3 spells CASSFIGGGLGNEQFF. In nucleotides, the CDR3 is TGTGCCAGCAGTTTTATCGGCGGGGGCCTCGGCAATGAGCAGTTCTTC.

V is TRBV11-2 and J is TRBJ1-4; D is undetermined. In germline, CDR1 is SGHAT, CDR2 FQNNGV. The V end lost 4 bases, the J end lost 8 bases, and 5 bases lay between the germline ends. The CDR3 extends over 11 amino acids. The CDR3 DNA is TGTGCCAGCAGCTCTAGGGAAAAACTGTTTTTT. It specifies CASSSREKLFF.

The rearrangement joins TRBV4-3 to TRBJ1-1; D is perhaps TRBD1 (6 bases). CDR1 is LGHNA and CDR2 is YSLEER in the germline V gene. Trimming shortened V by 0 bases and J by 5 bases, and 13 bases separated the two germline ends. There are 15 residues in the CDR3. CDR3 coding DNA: TGCGCCAGCAGCCAAGATCGGGGGGCGAAGACTGAAGCTTTCTTT. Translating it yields CASSQDRGAKTEAFF.

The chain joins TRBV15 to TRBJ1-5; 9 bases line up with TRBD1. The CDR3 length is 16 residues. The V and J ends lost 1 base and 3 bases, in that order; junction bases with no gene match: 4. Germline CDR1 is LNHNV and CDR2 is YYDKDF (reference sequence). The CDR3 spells CATSRVRDRDNQPQHF. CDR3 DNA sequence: TGTGCCACCAGCAGAGTAAGGGACAGGGACAATCAGCCCCAGCATTTT.

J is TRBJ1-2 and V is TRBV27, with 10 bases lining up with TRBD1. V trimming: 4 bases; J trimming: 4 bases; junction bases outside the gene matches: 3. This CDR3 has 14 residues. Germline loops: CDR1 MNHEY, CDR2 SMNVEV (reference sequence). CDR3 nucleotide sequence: TGTGCCAGCAGTTCGACAGGGGGCCCCTATGGCTACACCTTC. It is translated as CASSSTGGPYGYTF.

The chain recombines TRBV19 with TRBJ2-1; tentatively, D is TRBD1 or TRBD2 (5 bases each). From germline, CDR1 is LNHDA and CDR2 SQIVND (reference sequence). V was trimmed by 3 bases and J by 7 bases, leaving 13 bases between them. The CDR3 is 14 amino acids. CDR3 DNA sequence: TGTGCCAGTAGTATCATTGGGACGAGGAATGAGCAGTTCTTC. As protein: CASSIIGTRNEQFF. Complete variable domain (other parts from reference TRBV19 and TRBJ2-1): DGGITQSPKYLFRKEGQNVTLSCEQNLNHDAMYWYRQDPGQGLRLIYYSQIVNDFQKGDIAEGYSVSREKKESFPLTVTSAQKNPTAFYLCASSIIGTRNEQFFGPGTRLTVL.

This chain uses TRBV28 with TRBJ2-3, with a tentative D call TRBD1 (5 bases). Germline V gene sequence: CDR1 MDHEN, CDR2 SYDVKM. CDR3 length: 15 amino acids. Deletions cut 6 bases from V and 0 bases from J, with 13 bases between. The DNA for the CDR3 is TGTGCCAGCAGACGTGACAGATATAGCACAGATACGCAGTATTTT. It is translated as CASRRDRYSTDTQYF.

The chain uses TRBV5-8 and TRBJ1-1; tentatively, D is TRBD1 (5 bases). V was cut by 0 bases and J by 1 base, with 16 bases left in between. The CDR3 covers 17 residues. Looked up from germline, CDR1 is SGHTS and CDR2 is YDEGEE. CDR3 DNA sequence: TGTGCCAGCAGCTTGGTCTACAGGCCGTCATCGAACACTGAAGCTTTCTTT. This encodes CASSLVYRPSSNTEAFF.